The 18 T cell receptor beta chains given below trace back to one sample, sequenced in a study of technical replicates of blood from several donors. TCRdb keeps only in-frame clones here, not all; method: immunoSEQ multiplex PCR. This sample has around 80,000 clones, with 95% to 98% found just once. Sequenced material: T cells isolated from PBMCs. These receptors all stem from a human donor in good health.

This chain connects TRBV2 to TRBJ2-1; 7 positions agree with TRBD2. J was trimmed by 2 bases and V by 6 bases; bases with no gene match: 13. Germline V gene lookup returns CDR1 SNHLY and CDR2 FYNNEI. The CDR3 loop spans 17 amino acids. The CDR3 loop reads CASSLERAGLAYNEQFF. The CDR3 bases are TGTGCCAGCAGCTTAGAACGAGCGGGATTAGCCTACAATGAGCAGTTCTTC.

This chain connects TRBV30 to TRBJ1-1; possible D gene TRBD1, 6 bases. The germline gives CDR1 GTSNPN, CDR2 SVGIG (reference sequence). There are 16 residues in the CDR3. V lost 2 bases and J 0 bases, leaving 16 bases between the germline ends. CDR3 protein: CAWSRSDSGMNTEAFF. In DNA form, the CDR3 reads TGTGCCTGGAGTCGTTCGGACAGCGGTATGAACACTGAAGCTTTCTTT.

V gene TRBV6-5 combines with J gene TRBJ2-1, with D perhaps TRBD2 (5 bases). Trimming pared 2 bases from V and 3 bases from J, leaving 8 bases between. Looked up from germline, CDR1 is MNHEY and CDR2 is SVGAGI. The CDR3 consists of 14 residues. The CDR3 protein is CASSYGLNYNEQFF. CDR3 sequence (DNA): TGTGCCAGCAGTTACGGACTTAACTACAATGAGCAGTTCTTC.

The J gene is TRBJ2-7, the V gene TRBV5-1, with D maybe TRBD1 (6 bases). The CDR3 consists of 11 residues. Trimming left V 7 bases short and J 5 bases short, with 10 bases between. Germline V gene lookup returns CDR1 SGHRS and CDR2 YFSETQ. As DNA, the CDR3 is TGCGCCAGCCGGAACAGGGACGAGCAGTACTTC. Translated, it gives CASRNRDEQYF.

This chain uses TRBV6-9 with TRBJ2-1, with D possibly being TRBD2 (5 bases). V lost 4 bases, J lost 0 bases, and 10 bases lay in between. The length of the CDR3 is 15 residues. Germline V gene data show CDR1 as MNHGY and CDR2 as SVAAGI. The CDR3 DNA sequence: TGTGCCAGCAGTTGGTTACTAGACTCCTACAATGAGCAGTTCTTC. Residues: CASSWLLDSYNEQFF.

The chain has TRBV11-3 and TRBJ1-1, with D uncertain. Trimming left V 4 bases short and J 3 bases short, with 9 bases between. The germline V gene encodes CDR1 SGHNT and CDR2 YENEEA. The CDR3 spans 13 residues. This CDR3 is CASSSDSDTEAFF. CDR3 bases: TGTGCCAGCAGCTCGGACTCTGACACTGAAGCTTTCTTT.

The rearrangement joins TRBV6-5 to TRBJ2-5, with D perhaps matching TRBD2 (5 bases). V was pared by 7 bases and J by 3 bases, with 15 bases between. From germline, CDR1 is MNHEY and CDR2 SVGAGI. This CDR3 comprises 14 residues. The CDR3 is CASNPWTGKETQYF. In DNA, the CDR3 is TGTGCCAGCAATCCCTGGACGGGGAAAGAGACCCAGTACTTC.

The chain employs TRBV6-1 and TRBJ2-5; D not resolved. V was trimmed by 4 bases and J by 3 bases, leaving 3 bases between them. Germline CDR1 MNHNS, CDR2 SASEGT. The CDR3 loop spans 11 amino acids. The CDR3 DNA reads TGTGCCAGCAGTGGCGAAGAGACCCAGTACTTC. Translating it yields CASSGEETQYF.

The V and J genes are TRBV5-4 and TRBJ2-3; D gene ambiguous. The CDR3 length is 15 residues. Trimming took 0 bases from V and 6 from J, leaving 14 bases between them. Germline V gives CDR1 SGHNT, CDR2 YYREEE (reference sequence). CDR3 residues: CASSLVPGSMDTQYF. CDR3 in DNA: TGTGCCAGCAGCTTGGTTCCAGGCAGTATGGATACGCAGTATTTT.

The rearrangement uses TRBV25-1 and TRBJ1-5, with 9 bases lining up with TRBD1. Germline CDR1 MGHDK, CDR2 SYGVNS. The CDR3 sequence is 13 residues long. V was pared by 3 bases and J by 7 bases, with 1 base of the junction left unmatched. In DNA form, the CDR3 reads TGTGCCAGCAGTGACACAGGGGGCCAGCCCCAGCATTTT. Its protein is CASSDTGGQPQHF. Using reference TRBV25-1 and TRBJ1-5 for the parts outside the CDR3, the full variable domain is EADIYQTPRYLVIGTGKKITLECSQTMGHDKMYWYQQDPGMELHLIHYSYGVNSTEKGDLSSESTVSRIRTEHFPLTLESARPSHTSQYLCASSDTGGQPQHFGDGTRLSIL.

The rearrangement uses TRBV7-2 and TRBJ2-7, with D possibly TRBD1 on 5 matching bases. V lost 5 bases and J 4 bases, leaving 18 bases between the germline ends. CDR3 length equals 15 residues. From germline, CDR1 is SGHTA and CDR2 FQGNSA. CDR3 sequence reads: CASSQFRPGPYEQYF. For the CDR3, the DNA is TGTGCCAGCAGCCAATTTCGGCCAGGGCCATACGAGCAGTACTTC. The full variable domain, rest sourced from reference TRBV7-2 and TRBJ2-7, is GAGVSQSPSNKVTEKGKDVELRCDPISGHTALYWYRQSLGQGLEFLIYFQGNSAPDKSGLPSDRFSAERTGGSVSTLTIQRTQQEDSAVYLCASSQFRPGPYEQYFGPGTRLTVT.

This chain links TRBV5-1 with TRBJ1-3, with D possibly being TRBD1 (6 bases). CDR1 SGHRS and CDR2 YFSETQ come from the germline V gene. V was cut by 4 bases and J by 0 bases, with 14 bases left in between. The CDR3 runs 16 residues. In DNA, the CDR3 is TGCGCCAGCAGCACGGCGGACAGTAGCTCTGGAAACACCATATATTTT. Protein sequence: CASSTADSSSGNTIYF.

The chain carries TRBV15 and TRBJ1-5; tentative D call: TRBD1 (5 bases). Germline lookup yields CDR1 LNHNV and CDR2 YYDKDF (reference sequence). The V end lost 8 bases, the J end lost 3 bases, and 11 bases lay between the germline ends. The CDR3 contains 13 residues. The CDR3 reads CATSARDNQPQHF. As DNA, the CDR3 is TGTGCCACCTCAGCCAGGGACAATCAGCCCCAGCATTTT.

The rearrangement uses TRBV20-1 and TRBJ2-3; D call uncertain. The CDR3 runs to 11 residues. V dropped 6 bases and J dropped 5 bases, with 9 bases sitting between them. Germline CDR1 reads DFQATT; CDR2 reads SNEGSKA (reference sequence). Written as DNA, the CDR3 is TGCAGTGCGCCACTCGTAGATACGCAGTATTTT. This encodes CSAPLVDTQYF.

This chain uses TRBV7-9 with TRBJ1-2; D possibly corresponds to TRBD1 (6 bases). V dropped 2 bases and J dropped 7 bases, with 20 bases sitting between them. The CDR3 is made up of 16 amino acids. Germline CDR1 is SEHNR and CDR2 is FQNEAQ (reference sequence). The chain's CDR3 is CASSLSGSVGALGYTF. In DNA form, the CDR3 reads TGTGCCAGCAGCTTATCCGGTTCAGTGGGGGCGCTTGGCTACACCTTC.

This clone was counted once. The V call is TRBV29-1, the J call TRBJ1-2; a possible D gene is TRBD1 (5 bases). Trimming shortened V by 6 bases and J by 6 bases, and 20 bases separated the two germline ends. The CDR3 is made up of 14 amino acids. CDR1 and CDR2 (germline): SQVTM, ANQGSEA. The CDR3 reads CSVQRAWGRDGYTF. The CDR3 region has the DNA TGCAGCGTCCAAAGGGCCTGGGGGAGGGATGGCTACACCTTC.

The CDR3 here is CASSSYRGMNTEAFF. In DNA form, the CDR3 reads TGTGCCAGCAGTTCCTACAGGGGCATGAACACTGAAGCTTTCTTT. V usage is TRBV27 and J usage is TRBJ1-1; the match to TRBD1 covers 7 bases. CDR1 is MNHEY, CDR2 SMNVEV, per germline (reference sequence). V dropped 4 bases and J dropped 0; count of bases not matched to a gene: 5. The CDR3 is made up of 15 amino acids.

The chain has TRBV28 and TRBJ2-7; 8 bases line up with TRBD2. The trim removed 5 bases at V and 4 bases at J, leaving 7 bases unmatched. This CDR3 region has 14 residues. The germline CDR1 and CDR2 sequences are MDHEN and SYDVKM. CDR3 DNA: TGTGCCAGCAGTGAGCAGCGGGGGAGATACGAGCAGTACTTC. It encodes CASSEQRGRYEQYF.